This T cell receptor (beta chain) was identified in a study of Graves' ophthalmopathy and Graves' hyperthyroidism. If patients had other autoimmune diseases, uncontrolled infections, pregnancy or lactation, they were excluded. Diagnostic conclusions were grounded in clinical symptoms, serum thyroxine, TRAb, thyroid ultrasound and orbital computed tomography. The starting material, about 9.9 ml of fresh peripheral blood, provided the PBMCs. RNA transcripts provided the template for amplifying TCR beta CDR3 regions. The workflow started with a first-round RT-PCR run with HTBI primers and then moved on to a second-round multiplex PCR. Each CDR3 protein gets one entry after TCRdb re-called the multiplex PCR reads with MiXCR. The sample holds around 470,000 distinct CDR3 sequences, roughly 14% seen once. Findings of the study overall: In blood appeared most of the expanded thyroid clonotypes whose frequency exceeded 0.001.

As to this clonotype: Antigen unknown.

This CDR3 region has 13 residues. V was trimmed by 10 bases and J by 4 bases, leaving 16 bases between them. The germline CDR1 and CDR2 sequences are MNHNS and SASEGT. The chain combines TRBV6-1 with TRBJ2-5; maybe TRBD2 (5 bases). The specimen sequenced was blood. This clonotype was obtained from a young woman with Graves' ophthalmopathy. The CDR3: CATVSRAGETQYF. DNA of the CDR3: TGTGCCACCGTATCTCGGGCGGGAGAGACCCAGTACTTC.